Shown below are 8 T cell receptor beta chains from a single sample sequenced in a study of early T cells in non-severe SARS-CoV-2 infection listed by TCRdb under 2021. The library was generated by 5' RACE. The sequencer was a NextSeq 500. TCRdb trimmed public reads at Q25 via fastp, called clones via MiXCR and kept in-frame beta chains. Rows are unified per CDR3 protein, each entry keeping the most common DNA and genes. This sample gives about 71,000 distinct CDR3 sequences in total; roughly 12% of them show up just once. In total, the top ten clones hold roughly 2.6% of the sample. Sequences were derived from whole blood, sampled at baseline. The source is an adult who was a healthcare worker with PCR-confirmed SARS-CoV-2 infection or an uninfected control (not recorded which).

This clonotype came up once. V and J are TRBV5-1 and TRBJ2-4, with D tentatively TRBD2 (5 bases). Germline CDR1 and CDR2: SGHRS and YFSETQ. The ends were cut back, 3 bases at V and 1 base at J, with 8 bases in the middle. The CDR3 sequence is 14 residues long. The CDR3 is CASSSDYAKNIQYF. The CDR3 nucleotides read TGCGCCAGCAGCTCAGACTATGCCAAAAACATTCAGTACTTC. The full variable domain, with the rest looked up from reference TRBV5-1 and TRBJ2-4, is KAGVTQTPRYLIKTRGQQVTLSCSPISGHRSVSWYQQTPGQGLQFLFEYFSETQRNKGNFPGRFSGRQFSNSRSEMNVSTLELGDSALYLCASSSDYAKNIQYFGAGTRLSVL.

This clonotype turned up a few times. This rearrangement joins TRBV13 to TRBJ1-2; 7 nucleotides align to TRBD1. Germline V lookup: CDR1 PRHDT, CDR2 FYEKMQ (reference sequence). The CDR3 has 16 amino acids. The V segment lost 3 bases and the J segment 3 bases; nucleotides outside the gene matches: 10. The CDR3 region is CASSFGTDSFYYGYTF. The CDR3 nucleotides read TGTGCCAGCAGCTTCGGGACAGATTCTTTCTACTATGGCTACACCTTC.

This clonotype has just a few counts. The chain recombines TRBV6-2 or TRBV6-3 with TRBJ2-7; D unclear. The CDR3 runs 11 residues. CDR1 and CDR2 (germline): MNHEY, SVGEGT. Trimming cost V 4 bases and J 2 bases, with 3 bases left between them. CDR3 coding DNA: TGTGCCAGCAGTTGGACCTACGAGCAGTACTTC. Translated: CASSWTYEQYF.

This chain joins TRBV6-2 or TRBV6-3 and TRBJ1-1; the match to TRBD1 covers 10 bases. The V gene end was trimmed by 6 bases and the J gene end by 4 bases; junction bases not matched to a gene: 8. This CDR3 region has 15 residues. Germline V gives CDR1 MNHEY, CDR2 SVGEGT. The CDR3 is CASSGRDRGSTEAFF. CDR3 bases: TGTGCCAGCAGCGGTCGGGACAGGGGAAGCACTGAAGCTTTCTTT.

The CDR3 reads CASSRLSGGQETQYF. In nucleotides, the CDR3 is TGTGCCAGCAGCCGCCTTAGCGGGGGACAAGAGACCCAGTACTTC. The genes are TRBV7-6 and TRBJ2-5, with 9 bases fitting TRBD2. Germline V lookup: CDR1 SGHVS, CDR2 FNYEAQ. CDR3 length equals 15 residues. J was trimmed by 2 bases and V by 5 bases; bases with no gene match: 6.

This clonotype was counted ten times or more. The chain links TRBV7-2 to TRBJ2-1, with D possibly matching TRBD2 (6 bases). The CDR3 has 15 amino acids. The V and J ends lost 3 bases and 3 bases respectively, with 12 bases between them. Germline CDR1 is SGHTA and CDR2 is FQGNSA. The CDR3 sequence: CASSLGGVNYNEQFF. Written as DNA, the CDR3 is TGTGCCAGCAGCTTGGGCGGGGTGAACTACAATGAGCAGTTCTTC.

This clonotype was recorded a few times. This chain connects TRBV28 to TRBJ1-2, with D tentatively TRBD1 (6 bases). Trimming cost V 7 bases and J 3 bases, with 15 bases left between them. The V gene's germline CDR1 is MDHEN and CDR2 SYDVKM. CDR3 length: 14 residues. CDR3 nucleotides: TGTGCCAGCAAGGGGGTACAGGGCTACTATGGCTACACCTTC. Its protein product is CASKGVQGYYGYTF.

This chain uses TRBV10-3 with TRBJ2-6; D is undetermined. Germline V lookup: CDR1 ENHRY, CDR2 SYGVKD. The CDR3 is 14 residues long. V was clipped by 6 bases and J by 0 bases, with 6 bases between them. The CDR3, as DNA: TGTGCCATCAGCAATCTCTCTGGGGCCAACGTCCTGACTTTC. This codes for CAISNLSGANVLTF.